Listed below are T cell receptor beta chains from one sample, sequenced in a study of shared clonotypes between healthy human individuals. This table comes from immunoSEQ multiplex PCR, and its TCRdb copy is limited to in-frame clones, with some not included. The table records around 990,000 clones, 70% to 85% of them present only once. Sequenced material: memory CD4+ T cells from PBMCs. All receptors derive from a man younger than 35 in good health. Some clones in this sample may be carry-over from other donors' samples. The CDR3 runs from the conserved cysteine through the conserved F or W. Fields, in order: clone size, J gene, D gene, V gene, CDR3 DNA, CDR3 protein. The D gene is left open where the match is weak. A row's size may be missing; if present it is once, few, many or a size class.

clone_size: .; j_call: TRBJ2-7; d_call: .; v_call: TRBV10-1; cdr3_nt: TGCGCCAGCAGTCCGCAGCGGGTGGGCGAGCAGTACTTC; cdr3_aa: CASSPQRVGEQYF
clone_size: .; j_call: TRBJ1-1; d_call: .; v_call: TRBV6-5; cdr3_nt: TGTGCCAGCAGAGCAGGGAGCACTGAAGCTTTCTTT; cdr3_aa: CASRAGSTEAFF
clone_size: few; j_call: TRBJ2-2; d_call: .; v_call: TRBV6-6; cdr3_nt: TGTGCCAGCGGGTCAACCAGGGCGCAGGGTAGCGGGGAGCTGTTTTTT; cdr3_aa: CASGSTRAQGSGELFF
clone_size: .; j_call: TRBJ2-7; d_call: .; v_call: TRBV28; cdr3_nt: TGTGCCAGCAGTGCGTCGCAGGGGAAAGGCTCCTACGAGCAGTACTTC; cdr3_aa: CASSASQGKGSYEQYF
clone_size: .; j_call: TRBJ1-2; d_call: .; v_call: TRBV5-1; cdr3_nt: TGCGCCAGCAGCTTGGGGTTGGCAAGAAGCTATGGCTACACCTTC; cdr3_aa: CASSLGLARSYGYTF
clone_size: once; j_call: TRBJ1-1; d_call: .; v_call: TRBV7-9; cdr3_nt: TGTGCCAGCAGCTTAGAAGCAGGGTCTACTGAAGCTTTCTTT; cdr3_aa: CASSLEAGSTEAFF
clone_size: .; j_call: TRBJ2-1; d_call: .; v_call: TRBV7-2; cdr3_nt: TGTGCCAGCAGCTTAAACGGCCTAAGCTCCTACAATGAGCAGTTCTTC; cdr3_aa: CASSLNGLSSYNEQFF
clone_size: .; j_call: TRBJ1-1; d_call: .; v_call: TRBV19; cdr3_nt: TGTGCCAGTAGTAAGTGGAGCACCTACACTGAAGCTTTCTTT; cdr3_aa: CASSKWSTYTEAFF
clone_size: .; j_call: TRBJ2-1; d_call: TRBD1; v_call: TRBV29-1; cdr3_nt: TGCAGCGTTGAAGGGGAGAGGGGCAGGGGGCTTCGGAATGAGCAGTTCTTC; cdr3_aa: CSVEGERGRGLRNEQFF
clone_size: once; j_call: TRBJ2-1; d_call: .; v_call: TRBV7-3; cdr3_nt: TGTGCCAGCAGCTTAACTAGGGGACAAGGGAATGAGCAGTTCTTC; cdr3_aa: CASSLTRGQGNEQFF
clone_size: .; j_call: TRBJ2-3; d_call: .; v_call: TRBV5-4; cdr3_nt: TGTGCCAGCACCTCCAAGCGGACCACAGATACGCAGTATTTT; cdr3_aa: CASTSKRTTDTQYF
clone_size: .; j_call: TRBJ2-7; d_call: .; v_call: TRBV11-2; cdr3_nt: TGTGCCAGCAGCTCCACCAGGGGGGCCTACGAGCAGTACTTC; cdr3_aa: CASSSTRGAYEQYF
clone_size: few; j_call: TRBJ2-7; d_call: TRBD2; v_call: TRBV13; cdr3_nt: TGTGCCAGCAGTTCTCTAGCGGGAGGGTCCTACGAGCAGTACTTC; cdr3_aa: CASSSLAGGSYEQYF
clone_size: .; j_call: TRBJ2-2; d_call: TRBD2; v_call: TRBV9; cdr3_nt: TGTGCCAGCAGCGTGGCTAGCGGGACCGGGGAGCTGTTTTTT; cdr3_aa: CASSVASGTGELFF
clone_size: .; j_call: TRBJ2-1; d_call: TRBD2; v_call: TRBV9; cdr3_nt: TGTGCCAGCAGCGTAGCCCCAGGGCGGGAGGCGTACAATGAGCAGTTCTTC; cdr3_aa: CASSVAPGREAYNEQFF
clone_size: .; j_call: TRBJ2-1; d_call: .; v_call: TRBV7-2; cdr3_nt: TGTGCCAGCAGCTTAAACAGTCACAATGAGCAGTTCTTC; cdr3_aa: CASSLNSHNEQFF
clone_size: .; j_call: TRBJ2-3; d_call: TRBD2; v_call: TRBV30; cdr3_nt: TGTGCCTGGAGGGGCGGGAGTACAGATACGCAGTATTTT; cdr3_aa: CAWRGGSTDTQYF
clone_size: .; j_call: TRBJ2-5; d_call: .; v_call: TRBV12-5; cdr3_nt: TGTGCTAGTGGTTTGGTACCTGGGGAGACCCAGTACTTC; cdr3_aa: CASGLVPGETQYF
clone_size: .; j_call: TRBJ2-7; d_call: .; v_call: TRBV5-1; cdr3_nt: TGCGCCAGCAGCCCCGGACAGCGATCCTACGAGCAGTACTTC; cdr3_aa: CASSPGQRSYEQYF
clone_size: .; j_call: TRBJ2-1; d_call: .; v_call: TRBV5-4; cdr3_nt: TGTGCCAGCAGCTCCTACCTGACAAATGAGCAGTTCTTC; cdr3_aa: CASSSYLTNEQFF
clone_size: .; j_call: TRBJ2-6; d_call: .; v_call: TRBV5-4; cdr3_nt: TGTGCCAGCAGCTTGTGGTCTCTCCGGGGGGCCAACGTCCTGACTTTC; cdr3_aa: CASSLWSLRGANVLTF
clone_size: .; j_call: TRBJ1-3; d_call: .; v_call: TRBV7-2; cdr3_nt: TGTGCCAGCAGCTTATTGTCTTTATCCGGAAACACCATATATTTT; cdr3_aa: CASSLLSLSGNTIYF
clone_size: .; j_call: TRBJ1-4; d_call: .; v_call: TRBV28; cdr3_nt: TGTGCCAGCAGTTTAGGGGTAGCCAGGGCGACTGAAAAACTGTTTTTT; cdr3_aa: CASSLGVARATEKLFF
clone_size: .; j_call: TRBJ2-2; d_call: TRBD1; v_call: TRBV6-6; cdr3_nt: TGTGCCAGCAGTTTGACAGGGGCCCCCGGGGAGCTGTTTTTT; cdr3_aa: CASSLTGAPGELFF
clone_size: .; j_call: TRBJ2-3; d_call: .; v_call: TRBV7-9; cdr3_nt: TGTGCCAGCAGCTTAGTTGTGGGAACAGATACGCAGTATTTT; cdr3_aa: CASSLVVGTDTQYF
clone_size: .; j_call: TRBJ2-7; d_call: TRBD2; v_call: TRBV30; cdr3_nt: TGTGCCTGGACTAGCGGGTACTACGAGCAGTACTTC; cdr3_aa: CAWTSGYYEQYF
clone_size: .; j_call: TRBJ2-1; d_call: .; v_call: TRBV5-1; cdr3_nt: TGCGCCAGCAGCTTGGAGGGGCGGGACAATGAGCAGTTCTTC; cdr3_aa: CASSLEGRDNEQFF
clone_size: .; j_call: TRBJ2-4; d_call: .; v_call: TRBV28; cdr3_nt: TGTGCCAGCAGCCTTCCGGGGAAGATAGCCAAAAACATTCAGTACTTC; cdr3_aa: CASSLPGKIAKNIQYF
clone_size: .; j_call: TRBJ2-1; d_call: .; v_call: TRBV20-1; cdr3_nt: TGCAGTGCTGGCAATGAGCAGTTCTTC; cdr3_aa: CSAGNEQFF
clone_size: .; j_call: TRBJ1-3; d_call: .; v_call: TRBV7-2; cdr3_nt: TGTGCCAGCAGCTTAGGACCCACAGGCTCTGGAAACACCATATATTTT; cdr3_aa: CASSLGPTGSGNTIYF
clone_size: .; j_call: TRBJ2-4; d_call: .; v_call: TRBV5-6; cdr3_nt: TGTGCCAGCAGCTTCGGGGATTCGAAAAACATTCAGTACTTC; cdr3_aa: CASSFGDSKNIQYF
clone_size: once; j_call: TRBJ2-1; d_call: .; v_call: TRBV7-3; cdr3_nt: TGTGCCAGCAGCTTAACGGTGGGATGGGAAGAGCAGTTCTTC; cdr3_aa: CASSLTVGWEEQFF
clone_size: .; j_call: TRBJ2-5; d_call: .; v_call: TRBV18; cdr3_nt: TGTGCCAGCTCACCTCAAGAGACCCAGTACTTC; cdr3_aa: CASSPQETQYF